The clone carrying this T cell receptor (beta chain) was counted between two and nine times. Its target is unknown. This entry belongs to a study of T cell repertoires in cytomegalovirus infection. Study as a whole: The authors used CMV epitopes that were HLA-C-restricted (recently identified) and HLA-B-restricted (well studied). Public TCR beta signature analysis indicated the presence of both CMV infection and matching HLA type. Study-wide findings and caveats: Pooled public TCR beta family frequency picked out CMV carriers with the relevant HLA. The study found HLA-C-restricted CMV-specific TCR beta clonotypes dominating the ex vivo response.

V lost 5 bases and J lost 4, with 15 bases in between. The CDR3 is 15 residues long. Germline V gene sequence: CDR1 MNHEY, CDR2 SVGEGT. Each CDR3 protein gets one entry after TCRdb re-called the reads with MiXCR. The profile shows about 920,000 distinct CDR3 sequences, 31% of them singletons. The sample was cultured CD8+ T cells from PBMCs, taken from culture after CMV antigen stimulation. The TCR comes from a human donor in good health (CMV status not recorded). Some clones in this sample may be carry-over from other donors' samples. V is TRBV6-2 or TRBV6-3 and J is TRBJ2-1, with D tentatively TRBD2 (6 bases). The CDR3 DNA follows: TGTGCCAGCAGTCCGCGGGGAGGTCTTTACAATGAGCAGTTCTTC. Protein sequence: CASSPRGGLYNEQFF.